This T cell receptor (beta chain) is drawn from a study of shared clonotypes between healthy human individuals. Findings and limits, study-wide: Among four donors, approximately 5.4% of naive CD4 clonotypes were found in common. A small donor pool kept down the genetic and exposure-history diversity that was represented.

Under the authors' procedure: Filtering differed, since immunoSEQ gave only junction sequences and no quality scores. Using immunoSEQ multiplex PCR, the repertoire was profiled, and TCRdb retains in-frame clones only, with some absent. V and J calls and clone size are copied from that table; D and trimming were computed from the DNA. The sample consists of around 510,000 clones, around 95% of them appearing once. This CDR3 spans 15 amino acids. V gave up 11 bases and J gave up 0 bases, with 16 bases separating them. CDR1 is MDHEN, CDR2 SYDVKM, per germline. On this clone: Its antigen is unknown.

The chain recombines TRBV28 with TRBJ2-2, with a weak D call TRBD2 (6 bases). The sample taken for sequencing was naive CD4+ T cells sorted from blood. Sample subset: CD45RA+ positively selected. This clonotype was obtained from a woman aged 30 to 39 in good health. The chain's CDR3 is CAGSTGTSNTGELFF. Here the CDR3 DNA reads TGTGCCGGTTCAACCGGGACTTCGAACACCGGGGAGCTGTTTTTT.